This entry lists 15 T cell receptor beta chains sequenced from one sample in a study of graft-versus-host responses after intestinal transplantation. The data were produced by immunoSEQ multiplex PCR, yet TCRdb's version contains in-frame clones alone and is incomplete. The data hold more than 85,000 clones, with approximately 94% observed a single time. These receptors lack a known antigen. The sequences come from unstimulated CD8+ T cells sorted from spleen or lymph node cells, collected before intestinal transplant. These receptors were obtained from a human donor who received an intestinal transplant.

CDR3: CASSIWDRENTIYF. As DNA, the CDR3 is TGTGCCAGTAGTATCTGGGACAGAGAGAACACCATATATTTT. The J gene is TRBJ1-3, the V gene TRBV19; TRBD1 matches at 7 bases. Germline-derived CDR1 and CDR2 are LNHDA and SQIVND (reference sequence). The CDR3 is made up of 14 amino acids. V was pared by 3 bases and J by 7 bases, with 6 bases of the junction left unmatched.

V gene TRBV7-9 combines with J gene TRBJ2-7; 16 bases are a match to TRBD2. The CDR3 covers 19 residues. The V segment lost 0 bases and the J segment 3 bases; nucleotides outside the gene matches: 8. CDR1 is SEHNR, CDR2 FQNEAQ, per germline (reference sequence). CDR3 sequence reads: CASSLAGLAGGPVVYEQYF. The CDR3 coding sequence is TGTGCCAGCAGCTTAGCGGGACTAGCGGGGGGGCCGGTCGTCTACGAGCAGTACTTC.

V usage is TRBV7-8 and J usage is TRBJ2-7; tentative D call: TRBD2 (6 bases). The ends were cut back, 6 bases at V and 0 bases at J, with 21 bases in the middle. Germline V lookup: CDR1 SGHVS, CDR2 FQNEAQ. This CDR3 contains 17 residues. CDR3 coding DNA: TGTGCCAGCAGGAAAGCCCTCCGCGGGGCTAGCTCCTACGAGCAGTACTTC. Translated, it gives CASRKALRGASSYEQYF.

The gene calls are TRBV4-3 and TRBJ2-2, with D possibly TRBD2 on 6 matching bases. The CDR3 sequence is 16 residues long. The germline gives CDR1 LGHNA, CDR2 YSLEER. Between the trimmed V and J ends, which lost 2 bases and 4 bases, there was a span of 14 bases. The CDR3 loop reads CASSQSPHGGTGELFF. CDR3 bases: TGCGCCAGCAGCCAAAGCCCCCACGGGGGCACCGGGGAGCTGTTTTTT.

This sequence joins TRBV4-3 and TRBJ2-1; D perhaps matches TRBD2 (6 bases). The CDR3 loop spans 15 amino acids. Trimming left V 0 bases short and J 8 bases short, with 14 bases between. Germline V gives CDR1 LGHNA, CDR2 YSLEER. In nucleotides, the CDR3 is TGCGCCAGCAGCCAAGATCGAAACCCGGGGGATGAGCAGTTCTTC. Its translation is CASSQDRNPGDEQFF.

With regard to this clone: Other DNA sequences in this specimen translate into the identical CDR3. The rearrangement joins TRBV5-8 to TRBJ1-1; 7 bases match TRBD1. V dropped 4 bases and J dropped 4; count of bases not matched to a gene: 10. The CDR3 has 15 residues. The V gene's germline CDR1 is SGHTS and CDR2 YDEGEE. The chain's CDR3 is CASSDEGQQTTEAFF. In nucleotides, the CDR3 is TGTGCCAGCAGCGACGAGGGACAGCAAACCACTGAAGCTTTCTTT.

The V and J genes are TRBV7-6 and TRBJ2-3; TRBD2 matches at 11 bases. V lost 4 bases, J lost 1 base, and 19 bases stayed unmatched. The CDR3 has 21 amino acids. Per the germline V gene, CDR1 is SGHVS and CDR2 is FNYEAQ. CDR3 in amino acids: CASSSRLLAGGTEAGTDTQYF. DNA for the CDR3: TGTGCCAGCAGCTCGCGACTGCTAGCGGGGGGCACCGAAGCGGGCACAGATACGCAGTATTTT.

The chain joins TRBV19 to TRBJ2-7; 7 positions match TRBD1. The CDR3 sequence is 13 residues long. Trimming took 1 base from V and 6 from J; bases not matched to a gene: 3. Germline V gene data show CDR1 as LNHDA and CDR2 as SQIVND (reference sequence). The CDR3 nucleotides are TGTGCCAGTAGTATAGGAACAGGGGCCGAGCAGTACTTC. It encodes CASSIGTGAEQYF. Supplemented by reference TRBV19 and TRBJ2-7, the full variable domain reads DGGITQSPKYLFRKEGQNVTLSCEQNLNHDAMYWYRQDPGQGLRLIYYSQIVNDFQKGDIAEGYSVSREKKESFPLTVTSAQKNPTAFYLCASSIGTGAEQYFGPGTRLTVT.

The rearrangement links TRBV29-1 to TRBJ2-7; 8 bases align to TRBD2. The J segment lost 4 bases and the V segment lost 4 bases, leaving 27 bases of the junction unmatched. CDR3 length equals 20 residues. The germline V gene has CDR1 SQVTM and CDR2 ANQGSEA. The CDR3 loop reads CSVAGSSGVALGEPLYEQYF. The DNA for the CDR3 is TGCAGCGTTGCCGGTAGTAGCGGGGTTGCACTGGGGGAACCCCTTTACGAGCAGTACTTC.

This rearrangement joins TRBV18 to TRBJ1-4; perhaps TRBD1 as D (6 bases). Germline V gene lookup returns CDR1 KGHSH and CDR2 LQKENI. Trimming removed 1 base at V and 3 bases at J, with 18 bases between. CDR3 size: 18 residues. The CDR3 bases are TGTGCCAGCTCACCACTTTGCCAGGGGAAGGCTTCTAATGAAAAACTGTTTTTT. Translation: CASSPLCQGKASNEKLFF.

The chain links TRBV27 to TRBJ2-3; TRBD2 might be the D (5 bases). Germline assignment: CDR1 MNHEY and CDR2 SMNVEV (reference sequence). The CDR3 runs to 12 residues. V dropped 5 bases and J dropped 4 bases, with 7 bases sitting between them. CDR3 sequence (DNA): TGTGCCAGCAGTGGCGGGCCAGATACGCAGTATTTT. It codes for CASSGGPDTQYF.

CDR3 sequence reads: CASSRDRGSNTEAFF. For the CDR3, the DNA is TGCGCCAGCAGCCGCGACAGGGGTTCGAACACTGAAGCTTTCTTT. The V call is TRBV4-3, the J call TRBJ1-1; 8 bases match TRBD1. Per the germline V gene, CDR1 is LGHNA and CDR2 is YSLEER. The ends lost 4 bases at V and 1 base at J; junction bases unmatched: 5. The CDR3 totals 15 residues.

V is TRBV7-2 and J is TRBJ2-7; unclear D gene. This CDR3 comprises 12 residues. V gave up 1 base and J gave up 5 bases, with 6 bases separating them. The germline V gene has CDR1 SGHTA and CDR2 FQGNSA. The CDR3 coding sequence is TGTGCCAGCAGCTTAGAGCTGAACGAGCAGTACTTC. Translating it yields CASSLELNEQYF.

The chain joins TRBV9 to TRBJ2-1, with 10 bases matching TRBD2. The CDR3 loop spans 15 amino acids. Unmatched junction bases numbered 8, after V lost 4 bases and J lost 7 bases. Germline values: CDR1 SGDLS, CDR2 YYNGEE. Here the CDR3 reads CASSLYSSGGNEQFF. In DNA, the CDR3 is TGTGCCAGCAGCTTGTATTCTAGCGGGGGTAATGAGCAGTTCTTC.

The V and J genes are TRBV30 and TRBJ1-1; D is perhaps TRBD1 (6 bases). This CDR3 is built from 15 residues. V lost 6 bases and J lost 3, with 20 bases in between. Germline CDR1 reads GTSNPN; CDR2 reads SVGIG (reference sequence). CDR3 in amino acids: CACSTRGMGDTEAFF. DNA for the CDR3: TGTGCCTGCTCTACTAGGGGGATGGGAGACACTGAAGCTTTCTTT.